This TCR beta chain was identified during a study of blood T cell repertoires in COVID-19. Researchers sorted participants into cohorts using their self-reported clinical history. Recovered Cohort 3 donors showed two negative PCRs, clearance, or symptom resolution. V was clipped by 1 base and J by 4 bases; unmatched bases: 12. This CDR3 is built from 17 residues. The germline V gene encodes CDR1 LNHNV and CDR2 YYDKDF (reference sequence). Assay used: immunoSEQ multiplex PCR; TCRdb lists only in-frame clones, some missing. The sample has 300,000 or so clones; roughly 85% are singletons. The receptor was isolated from a woman in her thirties who had recovered from COVID-19. The chain is built from TRBV15 and TRBJ1-2, with TRBD1 matching over 7 bases. Sequenced sample: PBMCs or T cells enriched from blood (not recorded which). The CDR3 here is CATSRGGAGKGAYGYTF. The CDR3 DNA reads as TGTGCCACCAGCAGAGGAGGGGCAGGGAAGGGGGCCTATGGCTACACCTTC.